This is a list of T cell receptor beta chains from one sample in a study of CD8 T cells in Susac syndrome. TCRdb re-called the immunoSEQ multiplex PCR reads with MiXCR, one entry per CDR3 protein. Among roughly 200,000 distinct CDR3 sequences listed, roughly 94% were seen once. The sequenced sample was CD4+ T cells from PBMCs. Receptors originate from a human donor in good health. The CDR3 runs from the conserved cysteine through the conserved F or W. The D gene is left open where the match is weak. Size values are once, few and many counts, or a class for expanded clones, and some rows have none.

v_call	j_call	clone_size	cdr3_length	d_call	cdr3_aa	cdr3_nt
TRBV30	TRBJ2-1	.	11	.	CAWSGFDEQFF	TGTGCCTGGAGCGGTTTCGATGAGCAGTTCTTC
TRBV12-3/TRBV12-4	TRBJ2-3	.	13	.	CASRGRGTDTQYF	TGTGCCAGCAGGGGGAGGGGGACAGATACGCAGTATTTT
TRBV27	TRBJ1-5	.	12	.	CASSFINQPQHF	TGTGCCAGCAGTTTCATCAATCAGCCCCAGCATTTT
TRBV4-2	TRBJ2-3	.	16	TRBD2	CASSQGTRVDTDTQYF	TGTGCCAGCAGCCAAGGGACTAGAGTTGACACAGATACGCAGTATTTT
TRBV4-3	TRBJ2-2	.	13	.	CASSQLGPGELFF	TGCGCCAGCAGCCAGCTTGGACCCGGGGAGCTGTTTTTT
TRBV5-1	TRBJ2-5	.	13	.	CASSLDALGTQYF	TGCGCCAGCAGCTTGGACGCCCTCGGGACCCAGTACTTC
TRBV7-9	TRBJ1-4	once	15	.	CASSPRTAPNEKLFF	TGTGCCAGCAGCCCGAGGACCGCTCCTAATGAAAAACTGTTTTTT
TRBV5-1	TRBJ2-1	.	13	TRBD1	CASSFTGDNEQFF	TGCGCCAGCAGCTTTACAGGGGACAATGAGCAGTTCTTC
TRBV9	TRBJ2-7	.	15	TRBD2	CASSPRPGGAYEQYF	TGTGCCAGCAGTCCCCGCCCGGGAGGAGCCTACGAGCAGTACTTC
TRBV20-1	TRBJ1-2	once	17	TRBD1	CSAKLNKAQGGIGGYTF	TGCAGTGCCAAACTAAACAAAGCACAGGGGGGAATCGGTGGCTACACCTTC
TRBV28	TRBJ2-2	.	13	.	CASTLPGSGELFF	TGTGCCAGCACCCTACCGGGATCCGGGGAGCTGTTTTTT
TRBV4-3	TRBJ2-7	.	14	.	CASSQRPGTYEQYF	TGCGCCAGCAGCCAAAGACCTGGGACCTACGAGCAGTACTTC
TRBV20-1	TRBJ2-7	.	15	TRBD2	CSARDSSSGRGEQYF	TGCAGTGCTAGAGATAGTTCTAGCGGGAGGGGTGAGCAGTACTTC
TRBV19	TRBJ2-3	.	14	.	CASSNRELSDTQYF	TGTGCCAGTAGTAATCGGGAGTTGTCAGATACGCAGTATTTT
TRBV4-3	TRBJ1-1	.	15	.	CASSQMRGRGGEAFF	TGCGCCAGCAGCCAAATGCGGGGACGGGGGGGTGAAGCTTTCTTT
TRBV9	TRBJ2-2	.	15	.	CASSVGTANTGELFF	TGTGCCAGCAGCGTTGGGACTGCGAACACCGGGGAGCTGTTTTTT
TRBV24-1	TRBJ2-1	.	17	.	CATSDLGGESSYNEQFF	TGTGCCACCAGTGATTTAGGGGGTGAGAGCTCCTACAATGAGCAGTTCTTC
TRBV12-3/TRBV12-4	TRBJ2-2	.	16	TRBD1	CASSPDRGSFPGELFF	TGTGCCAGCAGTCCGGACAGGGGAAGTTTCCCCGGGGAGCTGTTTTTT
TRBV30	TRBJ2-3	.	12	TRBD2	CVCGRGTDTQYF	TGTGTATGTGGGAGGGGCACAGATACGCAGTATTTT
TRBV29-1	TRBJ1-1	.	12	.	CSVERRTDEAFF	TGCAGCGTTGAACGGAGGACAGATGAAGCTTTCTTT
TRBV12-3/TRBV12-4	TRBJ2-1	.	15	.	CASSLEASSYNEQFF	TGTGCCAGCAGTTTAGAAGCGAGCTCCTACAATGAGCAGTTCTTC
TRBV30	TRBJ2-1	.	12	TRBD2	CAWTSGKDEQFF	TGTGCCTGGACTAGCGGGAAGGATGAGCAGTTCTTC
TRBV24-1	TRBJ2-5	.	16	TRBD1	CATSDFGDRRQETQYF	TGTGCCACCAGTGATTTTGGGGACAGGCGCCAAGAGACCCAGTACTTC
TRBV30	TRBJ1-5	.	15	.	CAWSAWTDSNQPQHF	TGTGCCTGGAGTGCGTGGACAGATTCAAATCAGCCCCAGCATTTT
TRBV15	TRBJ2-3	.	14	.	CATSRGHGVAPQYF	TGTGCCACCAGCAGGGGGCACGGGGTTGCTCCGCAGTATTTT
TRBV7-2	TRBJ2-5	.	14	.	CASSETGYQETQYF	TGTGCCAGCAGCGAAACAGGGTACCAAGAGACCCAGTACTTC
TRBV20-1	TRBJ2-7	.	14	TRBD2	CSAHLGREDYEQYF	TGCAGTGCCCACCTTGGGCGGGAGGACTACGAGCAGTACTTC
TRBV20-1	TRBJ2-6	.	16	.	CSARLLSTSGANVLTF	TGCAGTGCTAGACTATTATCCACCTCTGGGGCCAACGTCCTGACTTTC
TRBV7-3	TRBJ2-5	.	14	.	CATDPKGGEETQYF	TGTGCCACAGACCCCAAGGGGGGCGAGGAGACCCAGTACTTC
TRBV5-4	TRBJ1-2	.	13	.	CASSLGSNYGYTF	TGTGCCAGCAGCTTGGGCAGCAACTATGGCTACACCTTC
TRBV5-1	TRBJ2-1	.	17	TRBD2	CASSLPPTSPSYNEQFF	TGCGCCAGCAGCTTACCTCCGACTAGCCCCTCCTACAATGAGCAGTTCTTC
TRBV30	TRBJ2-2	.	15	.	CAWSPRTGLAAWLFF	TGTGCCTGGAGTCCCCGGACGGGTCTGGCGGCATGGCTGTTTTTT
TRBV30	TRBJ1-3	.	15	.	CAWSVLAYSGNTIYF	TGTGCCTGGAGTGTACTCGCGTACTCTGGAAACACCATATATTTT
TRBV19	TRBJ2-3	.	13	.	CASTNGGADTQYF	TGTGCCAGTACTAACGGCGGGGCAGATACGCAGTATTTT
TRBV6-1	TRBJ1-5	.	16	TRBD1	CASTYRTGPNNQPQHF	TGTGCCAGCACCTATAGGACAGGGCCAAACAATCAGCCCCAGCATTTT
TRBV30	TRBJ2-1	.	16	.	CAWRLGPSPWDNEQFF	TGTGCCTGGAGACTGGGTCCCTCTCCATGGGACAATGAGCAGTTCTTC
TRBV3-1	TRBJ1-5	.	15	.	CASSGGGARNQPQHF	TGTGCCAGCAGCGGGGGCGGGGCACGGAATCAGCCCCAGCATTTT
TRBV20-1	TRBJ2-6	few	14	.	CSASPLSGANVLTF	TGCAGTGCTAGTCCCCTATCTGGGGCCAACGTCCTGACTTTC
TRBV12-3/TRBV12-4	TRBJ1-5	.	14	TRBD1	CASTSGDRAQPQHF	TGTGCCAGCACCTCAGGGGACAGGGCCCAGCCCCAGCATTTT
TRBV3-1	TRBJ2-7	.	16	TRBD2	CASSQGGRGLSYEQYF	TGTGCCAGCAGCCAAGGGGGGAGGGGACTTTCCTACGAGCAGTACTTC
TRBV7-3	TRBJ2-1	.	16	TRBD2	CASSPSSGSSYNEQFF	TGTGCCAGCAGCCCCTCCAGCGGGAGCTCCTACAATGAGCAGTTCTTC
TRBV11-2	TRBJ2-1	.	14	TRBD1	CASTGTVPTNEQFF	TGTGCCAGCACCGGGACAGTCCCGACCAATGAGCAGTTCTTC
TRBV20-1	TRBJ2-5	.	13	TRBD2	CSAVAGVEETQYF	TGCAGTGCAGTAGCGGGAGTCGAGGAGACCCAGTACTTC
TRBV20-1	TRBJ1-5	.	13	.	CSAPGRGNQPQHF	TGCAGTGCTCCCGGCAGGGGCAATCAGCCCCAGCATTTT